This T cell receptor (beta chain) was sequenced during a study of T-cell reconstitution after alpha-beta-depleted transplantation in children. Unique molecular identifiers were used to barcode this TCRbeta library. Using its own MiXCR run on the PCR reads, TCRdb lists one record per CDR3 protein. Here the sample spans some 350,000 distinct CDR3 sequences, 10% being singletons. Many counts were recorded for this clonotype. CDR3 length equals 15 residues. CDR1 SGHRS and CDR2 YFSETQ come from the germline V gene. The V gene lost 4 bases and the J gene lost 3 bases, with 14 bases spanning the gap. The specimen comprised PBMCs from the stem cell graft donor, sampled from the stem cell graft. This chain joins TRBV5-1 and TRBJ2-1, with D maybe TRBD2 (6 bases). The sequence was obtained from a human donor who donated a stem cell graft to a child with acute lymphoblastic leukemia. The CDR3 DNA reads as TGCGCCAGCAGCCCGGGGGTCTCTCTCTACAATGAGCAGTTCTTC. Amino acid sequence: CASSPGVSLYNEQFF. Looking up the rest from reference TRBV5-1 and TRBJ2-1 gives the full variable domain: KAGVTQTPRYLIKTRGQQVTLSCSPISGHRSVSWYQQTPGQGLQFLFEYFSETQRNKGNFPGRFSGRQFSNSRSEMNVSTLELGDSALYLCASSPGVSLYNEQFFGPGTRLTVL.